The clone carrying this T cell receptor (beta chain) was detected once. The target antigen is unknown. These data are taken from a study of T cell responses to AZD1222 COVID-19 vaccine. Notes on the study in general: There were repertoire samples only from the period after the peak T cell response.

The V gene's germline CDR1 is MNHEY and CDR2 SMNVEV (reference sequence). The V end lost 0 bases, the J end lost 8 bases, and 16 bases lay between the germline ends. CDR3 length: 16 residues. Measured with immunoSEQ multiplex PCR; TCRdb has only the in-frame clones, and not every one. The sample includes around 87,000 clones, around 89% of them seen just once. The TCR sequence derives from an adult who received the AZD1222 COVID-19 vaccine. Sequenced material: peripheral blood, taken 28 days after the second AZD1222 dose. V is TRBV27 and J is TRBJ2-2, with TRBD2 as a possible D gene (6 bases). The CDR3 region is CASSLSGLPAGGELFF. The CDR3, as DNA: TGTGCCAGCAGTTTATCAGGACTACCCGCGGGAGGGGAGCTGTTTTTT.